This T cell receptor beta chain was sequenced for a study of identifying expanded T cells in peripheral blood. No infections or other immune events were documented during collection. Concerning this clone itself: Its antigen is still unknown.

Profiling relied on immunoSEQ multiplex PCR, and the TCRdb table lists in-frame clones only, not all of them. The table lists under 100,000 clones, about 90% of them singletons. Study-wide results and limits: Clone count variance between approximately 2-week samples rose with total template count. Over about two and four weeks, about 15 and 19 clones changed, versus 1.2 between replicates.

J was trimmed by 7 bases and V by 6 bases; bases with no gene match: 7. The CDR3 covers 13 residues. CDR1 and CDR2 (germline): MNHNS, SASEGT. The chain employs TRBV6-1 and TRBJ1-2; 8 bases are shared with TRBD1. The sequence was collected from a person aged 18-70 years in good health. Specimen: blood. This CDR3 reads CASRDRVVGGYTF. The CDR3 DNA reads TGTGCCAGCAGGGACAGGGTGGTGGGTGGCTACACCTTC.